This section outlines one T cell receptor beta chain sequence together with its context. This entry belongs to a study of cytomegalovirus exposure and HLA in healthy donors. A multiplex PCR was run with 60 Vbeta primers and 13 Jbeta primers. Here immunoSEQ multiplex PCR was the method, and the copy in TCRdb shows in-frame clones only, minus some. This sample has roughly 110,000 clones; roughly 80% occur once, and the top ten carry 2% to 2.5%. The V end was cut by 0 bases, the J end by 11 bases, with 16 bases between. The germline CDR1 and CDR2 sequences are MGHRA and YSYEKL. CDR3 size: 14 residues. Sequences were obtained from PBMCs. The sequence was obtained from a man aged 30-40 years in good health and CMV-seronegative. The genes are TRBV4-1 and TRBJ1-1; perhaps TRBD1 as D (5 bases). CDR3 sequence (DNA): TGCGCCAGCAGCCAAGATCGGGGGGGATTAGTCGCTTTCTTT. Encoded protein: CASSQDRGGLVAFF.